The 6 T cell receptor beta chains listed next were all sequenced from one sample in a study of OX40 agonist ivuxolimab in advanced cancers. The library came from the immunoSEQ multiplex PCR assay. TCRdb carries this immuneACCESS record with in-frame sequences only. Its versions omit some clonotypes, under half of them owing to an unresolved V gene in the studies checked, with the rest unexplained. The sample table contains about 100,000 clones; only one count was recorded for 70% to 90% of them. More than 5.5% of the sample lies in the top ten. Sequencing was performed on CD4+ or CD8+ T cells sorted from blood, taken in a trial of the OX40 agonist ivuxolimab. Every receptor here comes from an adult with an advanced solid tumor such as melanoma, head and neck, liver or kidney cancer.

The rearrangement joins TRBV30 to TRBJ1-4; unclear D gene. Germline V CDR1 and CDR2: GTSNPN, SVGIG (reference sequence). Deletions cut 0 bases from V and 4 bases from J, with 9 bases between. CDR3 length equals 14 residues. The CDR3 coding sequence is TGTGCCTGGAGTGTTCATCTGTATAATGAAAAACTGTTTTTT. Its protein product is CAWSVHLYNEKLFF.

This clone is a singleton in its sample. The gene calls are TRBV19 and TRBJ2-2; the D gene is possibly TRBD1 (6 bases). V lost 5 bases and J lost 3, with 10 bases in between. This CDR3 region has 14 residues. Germline assignment: CDR1 LNHDA and CDR2 SQIVND (reference sequence). The CDR3 region is CASSSDRYTGELFF. The DNA of the CDR3 is TGTGCCAGTAGTTCCGACAGGTACACCGGGGAGCTGTTTTTT. The full variable domain, rest sourced from reference TRBV19 and TRBJ2-2, is DGGITQSPKYLFRKEGQNVTLSCEQNLNHDAMYWYRQDPGQGLRLIYYSQIVNDFQKGDIAEGYSVSREKKESFPLTVTSAQKNPTAFYLCASSSDRYTGELFFGEGSRLTVL.

The V gene is TRBV5-1, the J gene TRBJ1-2, with D perhaps TRBD1 (6 bases). The V gene's germline CDR1 is SGHRS and CDR2 YFSETQ. The V and J ends lost 0 bases and 4 bases respectively, with 7 bases between them. This CDR3 comprises 13 residues. The CDR3 loop is CASSLEGVYGYTF. In nucleotides, the CDR3 is TGCGCCAGCAGCTTGGAGGGGGTCTATGGCTACACCTTC.

The table lists this clone with a count of one. V usage is TRBV6-1 and J usage is TRBJ1-1, with D maybe TRBD1 (5 bases). Germline CDR1 reads MNHNS; CDR2 reads SASEGT. This CDR3 is 12 amino acids long. Here the CDR3 DNA reads TGTGCAGGGACTGACATGAACACTGAAGCTTTCTTT. It translates to CAGTDMNTEAFF.

This rearrangement joins TRBV18 to TRBJ1-1; D not certain. This CDR3 is built from 15 residues. CDR1 KGHSH and CDR2 LQKENI come from the germline V gene. V lost 3 bases and J lost 1, with 12 bases in between. The CDR3 loop is CASSPSVRENTEAFF. CDR3 in DNA: TGTGCCAGCTCACCGTCGGTCCGGGAGAACACTGAAGCTTTCTTT.

The chain uses TRBV10-2 and TRBJ1-3, with a possible D match to TRBD1 (5 bases). Germline V gives CDR1 WSHSY, CDR2 SAAADI. The CDR3 covers 14 residues. V was clipped by 6 bases and J by 7 bases, with 16 bases between them. CDR3 sequence: CASSLQALGNTIYF. The CDR3 region has the DNA TGCGCCAGCAGCCTACAGGCTCTCGGGAACACCATATATTTT.